One and the same sample provided the 18 T cell receptor beta chains below, sequenced in a study of T-cell memory formation after mild COVID-19. TCRdb redid the calling of the 5' RACE reads with MiXCR, one entry per CDR3 protein. The sample consists of roughly 300,000 distinct CDR3 sequences, approximately 8% of them appearing once. Sample: PBMCs or a T cell subset sorted from them (not recorded which). The receptors derive from a man between 18 and 35 years old who had mild COVID-19 (a few samples of this study predate the infection). Cell type and time point are not known.

This clonotype was counted between two and nine times. V usage is TRBV5-6 and J usage is TRBJ2-5, with TRBD2 matching over 13 bases. The CDR3 has 17 amino acids. Trimming cost V 4 bases and J 3 bases; bases outside gene matches: 9. The germline V gene has CDR1 SGHDT and CDR2 YYEEEE. The CDR3 sequence is CASSTTSGGIGKETQYF. DNA of the CDR3: TGTGCCAGCAGCACGACTAGCGGGGGGATCGGGAAAGAGACCCAGTACTTC.

This clonotype was seen at least ten times. The genes are TRBV7-9 and TRBJ1-5; no reliable D call. This CDR3 has 14 amino acids. Trimming removed 6 bases at V and 4 bases at J, with 13 bases between. Germline CDR1 SEHNR, CDR2 FQNEAQ (reference sequence). The CDR3 DNA reads as TGTGCCAGCAGTAAGGCCTCGGGGAATCAGCCCCAGCATTTT. It codes for CASSKASGNQPQHF. The variable domain in full, with the rest retrieved from reference TRBV7-9 and TRBJ1-5, is DTGVSQNPRHKITKRGQNVTFRCDPISEHNRLYWYRQTLGQGPEFLTYFQNEAQLEKSRLLSDRFSAERPKGSFSTLEIQRTEQGDSAMYLCASSKASGNQPQHFGDGTRLSIL.

This clonotype came up many times. This sequence joins TRBV5-1 and TRBJ2-1; D remains unclear. This CDR3 has 11 residues. Trimming left V 4 bases short and J 7 bases short, with 6 bases between. Looked up from germline, CDR1 is SGHRS and CDR2 is YFSETQ. CDR3 residues: CASSPSNEQFF. CDR3 DNA sequence: TGCGCCAGCAGCCCATCGAATGAGCAGTTCTTC.

The rearrangement uses TRBV5-1 and TRBJ2-5; no reliable D call. The germline V and J ends were trimmed by 4 bases and 1 base, with 11 bases remaining between them. The V gene's germline CDR1 is SGHRS and CDR2 YFSETQ. The CDR3 runs to 14 residues. The CDR3: CASSGLGSQETQYF. For the CDR3, the DNA is TGCGCCAGCAGCGGATTGGGGTCCCAAGAGACCCAGTACTTC.

The V call is TRBV5-1, the J call TRBJ2-1, with TRBD2 identical over 9 bases. Germline CDR1 reads SGHRS; CDR2 reads YFSETQ. The CDR3 is 15 residues long. J lost 5 bases, V lost 0 bases, and 3 bases had no gene match. The CDR3 sequence: CASSLESGGHNEQFF. The DNA of the CDR3 is TGCGCCAGCAGCTTGGAAAGCGGGGGGCACAATGAGCAGTTCTTC.

In its sample, this clonotype was seen a few times. CDR3 loop: CASSSASRGDSPLHF. The CDR3 nucleotides read TGCGCCAGCAGCTCGGCAAGTCGGGGGGATTCACCCCTCCACTTT. The rearrangement uses TRBV5-1 and TRBJ1-6, with D possibly being TRBD1 (5 bases). There are 15 residues in the CDR3. The germline V and J ends were trimmed by 3 bases and 8 bases, with 15 bases remaining between them. In germline, CDR1 is SGHRS, CDR2 YFSETQ.

This clonotype has just a few counts. V and J are TRBV10-3 and TRBJ2-5, with TRBD2 matching over 7 bases. The ends lost 0 bases at V and 5 bases at J; junction bases unmatched: 3. The CDR3 runs to 14 residues. Germline V gene data show CDR1 as ENHRY and CDR2 as SYGVKD. CDR3: CAISESWGGETQYF. The CDR3 region has the DNA TGTGCCATCAGTGAGTCGTGGGGAGGGGAGACCCAGTACTTC.

This clonotype appeared a few times. The chain recombines TRBV20-1 with TRBJ2-1, with 12 bases lining up with TRBD2. The length of the CDR3 is 16 residues. Per germline, CDR1 DFQATT and CDR2 SNEGSKA (reference sequence). V gave up 0 bases and J gave up 7 bases; unmatched junction bases: 7. In DNA, the CDR3 is TGCAGTGCTAGAGATGAGACTAGCGGGGGTGGGAATGAGCAGTTCTTC. Translation: CSARDETSGGGNEQFF.

This clonotype was counted between two and nine times. This rearrangement joins TRBV5-1 to TRBJ2-1; the D is unclear. This CDR3 region has 15 residues. The V and J ends lost 0 bases and 1 base respectively, with 8 bases between them. Germline V gene lookup returns CDR1 SGHRS and CDR2 YFSETQ. In DNA form, the CDR3 reads TGCGCCAGCAGCTTGGTCTCGGTGTCCTACAATGAGCAGTTCTTC. Translation: CASSLVSVSYNEQFF.

This clonotype occurred once. The chain links TRBV29-1 to TRBJ1-4; weak D call: TRBD1 (6 bases). The CDR3 is 13 residues long. Germline CDR1 SQVTM, CDR2 ANQGSEA. V shed 7 bases and J shed 10 bases, with 19 bases lying between them. CDR3 in DNA: TGCAGCGCCGAAGGGGGAGGGAGCGGAAAACTGTTTTTT. It translates to CSAEGGGSGKLFF. The full variable domain, with the rest looked up from reference TRBV29-1 and TRBJ1-4, is SAVISQKPSRDICQRGTSLTIQCQVDSQVTMMFWYRQQPGQSLTLIATANQGSEATYESGFVIDKFPISRPNLTFSTLTVSNMSPEDSSIYLCSAEGGGSGKLFFGSGTQLSVL.

The rearrangement links TRBV4-1 to TRBJ1-1; no firm D call. Trimming took off 1 base at V and 6 bases at J, with 9 bases between the two ends. CDR3 size: 13 residues. In germline, CDR1 is MGHRA, CDR2 YSYEKL. CDR3 loop: CASSQVGLAEAFF. The CDR3 DNA reads TGCGCCAGCAGCCAAGTAGGGCTAGCTGAAGCTTTCTTT.

This clonotype showed up just a few times. The chain links TRBV20-1 to TRBJ1-5; tentatively, D is TRBD1 (5 bases). Trimming stripped 6 bases from V and 9 bases from J, with 27 bases between. Looked up from germline, CDR1 is DFQATT and CDR2 is SNEGSKA (reference sequence). This CDR3 is built from 16 residues. This CDR3 is CSALEVLDGTLMPQHF. The CDR3 DNA is TGCAGTGCCCTCGAGGTTTTAGACGGGACCCTGATGCCCCAGCATTTT.

This clonotype has more than one count but fewer than ten. This rearrangement joins TRBV2 to TRBJ2-3, with unresolved D. The V end lost 3 bases, the J end lost 2 bases, and 9 bases lay between the germline ends. CDR3 length: 14 amino acids. The V gene's germline CDR1 is SNHLY and CDR2 FYNNEI. The CDR3: CASSDRSYTDTQYF. CDR3 coding DNA: TGTGCCAGCAGTGATCGCTCGTACACAGATACGCAGTATTTT.

The rearrangement joins TRBV28 to TRBJ2-1, with 7 positions matching TRBD1. CDR1 MDHEN and CDR2 SYDVKM come from the germline V gene. CDR3 length equals 14 residues. With V trimmed by 3 bases and J by 7 bases, 6 bases remained unmatched. CDR3 sequence: CASSLTGSENEQFF. The CDR3 coding sequence is TGTGCCAGCAGTTTGACAGGGTCGGAGAATGAGCAGTTCTTC.

V usage is TRBV29-1 and J usage is TRBJ2-3; 8 bases match TRBD2. CDR3 length equals 18 residues. After removal of 2 bases from V and 2 bases from J, the junction contained 15 bases not matched to a gene. The germline V gene has CDR1 SQVTM and CDR2 ANQGSEA. The CDR3 DNA follows: TGCAGCGTTGAAAGTGGGGGGAGGACTAGCACTTTCACAGATACGCAGTATTTT. Translating it yields CSVESGGRTSTFTDTQYF.

This chain joins TRBV5-1 and TRBJ2-5; either TRBD1 or TRBD2 may supply D (6 bases each). V was pared by 9 bases and J by 4 bases, with 22 bases between. The CDR3 covers 15 residues. The germline gives CDR1 SGHRS, CDR2 YFSETQ. CDR3 protein: CATRPGASAGETQYF. CDR3 bases: TGCGCCACCCGTCCGGGGGCGAGTGCGGGAGAGACCCAGTACTTC.

This clonotype was seen a few times. The chain employs TRBV29-1 and TRBJ2-1; D gene unclear. The V gene lost 1 base and the J gene lost 7 bases, with 11 bases spanning the gap. This CDR3 spans 13 amino acids. Looked up from germline, CDR1 is SQVTM and CDR2 is ANQGSEA. Here the CDR3 DNA reads TGCAGCGTTGAAGGTCACCCCGGGAATGAGCAGTTCTTC. Translated, it gives CSVEGHPGNEQFF.

The genes are TRBV6-5 and TRBJ1-1; D gene unclear. Trimming pared 0 bases from V and 0 bases from J, leaving 8 bases between. The CDR3 is 15 amino acids. Germline CDR1 is MNHEY and CDR2 is SVGAGI. The CDR3 bases are TGTGCCAGCAGTTACTCGATAGAGGTGAACACTGAAGCTTTCTTT. Translation gives CASSYSIEVNTEAFF.